Listed here is a single T cell receptor (beta chain). The target antigen is unknown. CDR1 is MNHNS and CDR2 is SASEGT in the germline V gene. The CDR3 has 17 residues. V was pared by 2 bases and J by 6 bases, with 15 bases of the junction left unmatched. The assay was immunoSEQ multiplex PCR, and TCRdb's table has in-frame clones only and misses some. The sample carries about 40,000 clones, over 80% recorded once. The record originates from a study of lymphopenia after photon versus proton radiotherapy. General study points: After lymphocyte nadir, photon-treated repertoires showed oligoclonal expansion, especially CD8+ Temra. Proton therapy kept repertoires fairly stable, unlike photons, which gained effector/memory cells. Post-nadir TCR diversity decline inversely tracked overall survival among those who died.

The sequence was collected from a woman aged 70-85 years with pancreatic cancer. The sequenced sample was peripheral blood, obtained from a patient treated with proton-based radiotherapy. The rearrangement uses TRBV6-1 and TRBJ2-7; 8 bases are shared with TRBD2. CDR3 DNA sequence: TGTGCCAGCAGTGAACCTACGAGCGGGAGTGGCGCAGTCGAGCAGTACTTC. Translating gives CASSEPTSGSGAVEQYF.